The T cell receptor (beta chain) under discussion was sequenced for a study of memory CD4+ T cells and cytomegalovirus serostatus. Looking at the study overall: Healthy Belgian adult donors included about nine CMV-positive and some 23 CMV-negative people.

The germline gives CDR1 MRHNA, CDR2 SNTAGT. Between the trimmed V and J ends, which lost 6 bases and 9 bases, there was a span of 15 bases. The CDR3 consists of 13 residues. Single viable CD3+CD4+CD8-CD45RO+ cells were sorted as the memory CD4+ T cells. Points from the study as a whole: About 40% of the roughly 150 known CMV-associated TCRbeta sequences appeared in CD4+ memory.

As for this clone: Its antigen is unidentified.

Per the study methods: After removing out-of-frame reads, 2,204,828 distinct TCRbeta sequences remained. Here immunoSEQ multiplex PCR was the method, and the copy in TCRdb shows in-frame clones only, minus some. V, J and clone size are those of that table, while D and trimming were read from the DNA. The table includes around 25,000 clones, 75% detected once. Material for sequencing was memory CD4+ T cells from blood. The chain employs TRBV6-4 and TRBJ2-1, with D perhaps matching TRBD2 (8 bases). The clonotype was recovered from an adult in good health and CMV-seronegative. The CDR3: CASRKTGTSEQFF. CDR3 bases: TGTGCCAGCAGGAAGACAGGGACTAGTGAGCAGTTCTTC.